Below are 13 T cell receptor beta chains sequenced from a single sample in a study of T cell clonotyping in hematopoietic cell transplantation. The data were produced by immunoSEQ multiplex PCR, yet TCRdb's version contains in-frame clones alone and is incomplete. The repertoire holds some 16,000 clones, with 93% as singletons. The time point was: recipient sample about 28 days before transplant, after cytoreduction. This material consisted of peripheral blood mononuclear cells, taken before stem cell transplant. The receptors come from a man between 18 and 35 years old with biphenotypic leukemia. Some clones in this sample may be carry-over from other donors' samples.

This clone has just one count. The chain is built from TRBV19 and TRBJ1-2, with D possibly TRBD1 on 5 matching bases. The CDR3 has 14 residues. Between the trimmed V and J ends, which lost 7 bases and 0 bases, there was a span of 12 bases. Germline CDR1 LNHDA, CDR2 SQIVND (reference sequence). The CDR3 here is CASTFGGANYGYTF. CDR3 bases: TGTGCCAGTACCTTTGGGGGAGCTAACTATGGCTACACCTTC.

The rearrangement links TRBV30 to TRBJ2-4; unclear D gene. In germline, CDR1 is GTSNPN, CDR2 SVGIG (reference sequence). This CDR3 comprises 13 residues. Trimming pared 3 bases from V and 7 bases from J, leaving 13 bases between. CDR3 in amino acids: CAWSSGLGNIQYF. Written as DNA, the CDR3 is TGTGCCTGGAGCTCGGGTCTCGGGAACATTCAGTACTTC.

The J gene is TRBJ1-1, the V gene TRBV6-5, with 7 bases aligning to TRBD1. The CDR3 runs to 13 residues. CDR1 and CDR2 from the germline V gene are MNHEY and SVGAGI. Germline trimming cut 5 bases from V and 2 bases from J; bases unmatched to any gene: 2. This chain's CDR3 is CASSRTGNTEAFF. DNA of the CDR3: TGTGCCAGCAGTCGGACAGGAAACACTGAAGCTTTCTTT.

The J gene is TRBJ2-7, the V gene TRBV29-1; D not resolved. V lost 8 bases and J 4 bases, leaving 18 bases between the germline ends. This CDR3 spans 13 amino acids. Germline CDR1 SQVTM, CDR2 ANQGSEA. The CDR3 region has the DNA TGCAGCTACGCCGACGAACCCTTATACGAGCAGTACTTC. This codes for CSYADEPLYEQYF.

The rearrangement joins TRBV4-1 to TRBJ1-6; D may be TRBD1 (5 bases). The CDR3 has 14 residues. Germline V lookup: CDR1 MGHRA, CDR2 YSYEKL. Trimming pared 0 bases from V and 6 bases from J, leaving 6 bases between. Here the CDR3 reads CASSQDGGNSPLHF. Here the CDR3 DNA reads TGCGCCAGCAGCCAAGACGGGGGTAATTCACCCCTCCACTTT.

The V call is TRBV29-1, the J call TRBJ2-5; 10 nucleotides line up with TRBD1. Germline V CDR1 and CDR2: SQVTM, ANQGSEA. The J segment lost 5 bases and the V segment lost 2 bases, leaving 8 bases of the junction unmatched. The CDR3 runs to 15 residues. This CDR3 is CSVEWDRGPWETQYF. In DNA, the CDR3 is TGCAGCGTTGAATGGGACAGGGGTCCATGGGAGACCCAGTACTTC.

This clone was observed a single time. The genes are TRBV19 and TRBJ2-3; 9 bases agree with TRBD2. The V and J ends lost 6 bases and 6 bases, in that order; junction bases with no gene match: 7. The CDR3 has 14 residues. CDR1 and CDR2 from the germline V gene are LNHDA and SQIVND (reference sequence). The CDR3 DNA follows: TGTGCCAGTAGGCCGCGGGGGGGGGCTGATACGCAGTATTTT. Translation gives CASRPRGGADTQYF.

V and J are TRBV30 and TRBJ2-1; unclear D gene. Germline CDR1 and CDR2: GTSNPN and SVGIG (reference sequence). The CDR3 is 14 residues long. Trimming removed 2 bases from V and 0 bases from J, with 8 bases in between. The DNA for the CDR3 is TGTGCCTGGAGTTTGCAAATCTCCTACAATGAGCAGTTCTTC. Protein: CAWSLQISYNEQFF. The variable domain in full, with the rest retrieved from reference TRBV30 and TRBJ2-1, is SQTIHQWPATLVQPVGSPLSLECTVEGTSNPNLYWYRQAAGRGLQLLFYSVGIGQISSEVPQNLSASRPQDRQFILSSKKLLLSDSGFYLCAWSLQISYNEQFFGPGTRLTVL.

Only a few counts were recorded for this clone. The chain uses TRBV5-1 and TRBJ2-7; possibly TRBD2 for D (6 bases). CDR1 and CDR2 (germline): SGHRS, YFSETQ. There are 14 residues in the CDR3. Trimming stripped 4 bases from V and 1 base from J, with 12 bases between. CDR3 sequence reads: CASSPVLASYEQYF. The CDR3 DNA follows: TGCGCCAGCAGCCCGGTTCTAGCGTCCTACGAGCAGTACTTC.

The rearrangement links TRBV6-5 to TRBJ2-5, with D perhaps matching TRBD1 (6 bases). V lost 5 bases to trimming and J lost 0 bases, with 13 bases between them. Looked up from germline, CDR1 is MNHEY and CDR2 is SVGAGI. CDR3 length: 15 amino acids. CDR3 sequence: CASSQFGQYQETQYF. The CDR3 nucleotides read TGTGCCAGCAGTCAATTTGGACAGTACCAAGAGACCCAGTACTTC.

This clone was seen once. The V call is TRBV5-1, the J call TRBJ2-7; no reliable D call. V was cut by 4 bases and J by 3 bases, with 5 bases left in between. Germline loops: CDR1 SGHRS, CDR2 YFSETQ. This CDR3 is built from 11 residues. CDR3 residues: CASSDVYEQYF. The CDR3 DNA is TGCGCCAGCAGCGACGTCTACGAGCAGTACTTC.

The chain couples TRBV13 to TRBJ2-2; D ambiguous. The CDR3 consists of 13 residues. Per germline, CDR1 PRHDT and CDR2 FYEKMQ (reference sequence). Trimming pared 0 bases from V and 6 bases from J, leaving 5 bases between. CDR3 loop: CASSLGGAGELFF. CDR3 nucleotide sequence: TGTGCCAGCAGCTTAGGTGGGGCCGGGGAGCTGTTTTTT.

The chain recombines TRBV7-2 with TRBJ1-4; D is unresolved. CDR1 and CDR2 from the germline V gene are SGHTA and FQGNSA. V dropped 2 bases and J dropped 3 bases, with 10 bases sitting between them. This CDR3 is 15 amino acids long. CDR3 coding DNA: TGTGCCAGCAGCTTAAATCGCCAGCCTAATGAAAAACTGTTTTTT. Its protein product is CASSLNRQPNEKLFF.